A single count supports the clone carrying this T cell receptor (beta chain). This specimen belongs to a study of blood T cell repertoires in COVID-19. Study-wide background: PBMCs, B-cell-depleted T cells, or T cells provided the cDNA or gDNA that made up the material.

Germline V gene lookup returns CDR1 KGHSH and CDR2 LQKENI. V gave up 3 bases and J gave up 4 bases, with 10 bases separating them. The CDR3 has 14 residues. Sequencing was performed with immunoSEQ multiplex PCR; in TCRdb, only in-frame clones are kept and a portion is missing. The sample consists of 240,000 or so clones, about four fifths of them appearing once. The sequence came from a man aged 25-45 years who had recovered from COVID-19. The rearrangement uses TRBV18 and TRBJ1-3; D perhaps matches TRBD1 (6 bases). Source material: peripheral blood. The CDR3 loop is CASSPAGAGNTIYF. In DNA form, the CDR3 reads TGTGCCAGCTCACCGGCAGGGGCCGGAAACACCATATATTTT.